This is a list of T cell receptor beta chains from one sample in a study of OX40 agonist ivuxolimab in advanced cancers. Clones were sequenced by immunoSEQ multiplex PCR, and TCRdb holds only the in-frame ones, with some missing. Of tens of thousands of clones in the sample, 75% to 90% were seen once. The source was CD4+ or CD8+ T cells sorted from blood, collected in a trial of the OX40 agonist ivuxolimab. These receptors all come from an adult with an advanced solid tumor such as melanoma, head and neck, liver or kidney cancer. Both conserved end residues are part of each CDR3. D genes are given only for firm matches. A clone size is listed for some rows: how often the clone was seen (once, few, many), or a class if it is expanded.

>TRBV6-1|.|TRBJ1-5|.
CASSSLYQPQHF
TGTGCCAGCAGTTCCCTTTATCAGCCCCAGCATTTT
>TRBV5-4|.|TRBJ1-1|.
CASSLGGLRNTEAFF
TGTGCCAGCAGCTTGGGTGGGTTGCGGAACACTGAAGCTTTCTTT
>TRBV4-1|.|TRBJ2-3|.
CASSQRDPTDTQYF
TGCGCCAGCAGCCAAAGGGACCCTACAGATACGCAGTATTTT
>TRBV5-1|.|TRBJ2-5|.
CASSLGLSQETQYF
TGCGCCAGCAGCTTGGGGCTGTCGCAAGAGACCCAGTACTTC
>TRBV19|.|TRBJ1-5|.
CASSIDLDQPQHF
TGTGCCAGTAGTATAGATTTAGATCAGCCCCAGCATTTT
>TRBV21-1|.|TRBJ1-2|.
CASSKGGTMQGLFNYGYTF
TGTGCCAGCAGCAAAGGGGGGACTATGCAGGGCCTTTTTAACTATGGCTACACCTTC
>TRBV10-3|.|TRBJ2-7|.
CAISDSPNRDVAYEQYF
TGTGCCATCAGTGACTCACCTAACCGGGACGTGGCCTACGAGCAGTACTTC
>TRBV5-4|.|TRBJ2-1|.
CASSSPPDRVTYNEQFF
TGTGCCAGCAGCTCCCCCCCCGACAGAGTTACCTACAATGAGCAGTTCTTC
>TRBV19|.|TRBJ1-4|.
CASSINLRGRPSHEKLFF
TGTGCCAGTAGTATAAATCTTCGGGGCAGGCCATCACACGAAAAACTGTTTTTT
>TRBV2|.|TRBJ2-5|.
CASPASSSIGRQETQYF
TGTGCCAGCCCCGCTAGCTCTTCCATTGGCAGGCAAGAGACCCAGTACTTC
>TRBV7-9|.|TRBJ1-2|.
CASRPPGDLYGYTF
TGTGCCAGCAGACCACCGGGGGATCTCTATGGCTACACCTTC
>TRBV5-6|.|TRBJ1-1|TRBD1
CASSFATGGTEAFF
TGTGCCAGCAGCTTTGCGACAGGGGGCACTGAAGCTTTCTTT
>TRBV5-4|.|TRBJ2-2|TRBD1
CASSMGQANTGELFF
TGTGCCAGCAGCATGGGACAGGCGAACACCGGGGAGCTGTTTTTT
>TRBV19|few|TRBJ1-5|.
CASEGGASNQPQHF
TGTGCCAGCGAAGGGGGTGCTAGCAATCAGCCCCAGCATTTT
>TRBV10-3|.|TRBJ2-1|.
CATERGNEQFF
TGTGCCACTGAGAGGGGAAATGAGCAGTTCTTC
>TRBV2|.|TRBJ2-5|.
CASSETRLQETQYF
TGTGCCAGCAGTGAAACTCGGCTACAAGAGACCCAGTACTTC
>TRBV28|.|TRBJ1-4|TRBD1
CASSFLAGTANEKLFF
TGTGCCAGCAGTTTCCTAGCCGGGACAGCTAATGAAAAACTGTTTTTT
>TRBV9|.|TRBJ2-5|.
CASSGAGGETQYF
TGTGCCAGCAGCGGGGCCGGAGGGGAGACCCAGTACTTC
>TRBV7-2|.|TRBJ2-1|.
CASSLRDAYNEQFF
TGTGCCAGCAGCTTAAGGGACGCCTACAATGAGCAGTTCTTC
>TRBV5-4|.|TRBJ1-3|.
CASSPPGAASGNTIYF
TGTGCCAGCAGCCCACCTGGGGCGGCCTCTGGAAACACCATATATTTT
>TRBV5-8|.|TRBJ1-4|TRBD1
CASSPGQGTTNEKLFF
TGTGCCAGCAGTCCCGGACAGGGCACAACTAATGAAAAACTGTTTTTT
>TRBV5-8|.|TRBJ2-2|TRBD2
CASSLIAGTNTGELFF
TGTGCCAGCAGCTTAATAGCGGGGACGAACACCGGGGAGCTGTTTTTT
>TRBV28|few|TRBJ1-6|TRBD1
CASSQGTGASSPLHF
TGTGCCAGCAGCCAAGGGACAGGGGCGAGTTCACCCCTCCACTTT
>TRBV5-1|once|TRBJ2-5|TRBD2
CASSLALAGGLQETQYF
TGCGCCAGCAGCTTGGCACTAGCGGGGGGCCTCCAAGAGACCCAGTACTTC
>TRBV30|.|TRBJ2-3|.
CAWSFSFFVLGDTQYF
TGTGCCTGGAGTTTCTCGTTTTTTGTTCTAGGAGATACGCAGTATTTT
>TRBV6-1|.|TRBJ2-5|.
CASKPGFIETQYF
TGTGCCAGCAAACCGGGGTTCATCGAGACCCAGTACTTC
>TRBV29-1|.|TRBJ1-3|.
CSVGQRGSGNTIYF
TGCAGCGTTGGACAGCGTGGATCTGGAAACACCATATATTTT
>TRBV2|.|TRBJ2-3|.
CASSEVGGGTDTQYF
TGTGCCAGCAGTGAGGTGGGCGGGGGCACAGATACGCAGTATTTT
>TRBV18|.|TRBJ1-5|TRBD1
CASSPGQGHNQPQHF
TGTGCCAGCTCACCGGGACAGGGGCACAATCAGCCCCAGCATTTT
>TRBV5-1|.|TRBJ2-2|TRBD2
CASSLGASGTGELFF
TGCGCCAGCAGCTTGGGGGCTAGCGGGACCGGGGAGCTGTTTTTT
>TRBV7-2|.|TRBJ2-2|TRBD1
CASSLWDRGPGYTGELFF
TGTGCCAGCAGCTTATGGGACAGGGGGCCCGGGTACACCGGGGAGCTGTTTTTT
>TRBV21-1|.|TRBJ1-2|.
CASSKGPRTGGRGYTF
TGTGCCAGCAGCAAAGGACCCCGGACAGGTGGACGGGGCTACACCTTC
>TRBV5-3|.|TRBJ1-1|TRBD1
CARSLRVTGQGGEKENTEAFF
TGTGCCAGAAGCTTGAGGGTGACGGGACAGGGGGGAGAAAAGGAGAACACTGAAGCTTTCTTT
>TRBV28|.|TRBJ1-1|.
CASSLPSFDNKEAFF
TGTGCCAGCAGTTTACCCAGCTTCGACAACAAGGAAGCTTTCTTT
>TRBV5-5|.|TRBJ1-2|.
CASSLWADNYGYTF
TGTGCCAGCAGCTTGTGGGCAGATAACTATGGCTACACCTTC
>TRBV5-1|.|TRBJ1-5|.
CASSLGGDTTGQPQHF
TGCGCCAGCAGCTTGGGGGGGGACACCACCGGTCAGCCCCAGCATTTT
>TRBV5-1|.|TRBJ1-2|TRBD1
CASSSFRGDVVTF
TGCGCCAGCAGCTCGTTCAGGGGGGATGTCGTCACCTTC
>TRBV9|.|TRBJ2-6|TRBD1
CASSVEGQGAGANVLTF
TGTGCCAGCAGCGTAGAGGGACAGGGGGCTGGGGCCAACGTCCTGACTTTC
>TRBV10-3|.|TRBJ1-5|.
CAINSQGGQPQHF
TGTGCCATCAATTCCCAGGGCGGTCAGCCCCAGCATTTT
>TRBV5-5|.|TRBJ1-1|.
CASSLAVGRDTEAFF
TGTGCCAGCAGCTTGGCCGTGGGCAGGGACACTGAAGCTTTCTTT
>TRBV2|.|TRBJ2-5|TRBD2
CASSEAHPRGGQETQYF
TGTGCCAGCAGTGAAGCGCACCCCCGGGGGGGGCAAGAGACCCAGTACTTC
>TRBV29-1|.|TRBJ1-2|.
CSVARASFYGYTF
TGCAGCGTTGCCCGAGCCAGCTTCTATGGCTACACCTTC
>TRBV12-5|.|TRBJ2-3|.
CASGDTDTQYF
TGTGCTAGTGGGGACACAGATACGCAGTATTTT